This T cell receptor (beta chain) was obtained from a study of tumor-infiltrating lymphocytes in glioblastoma multiforme. Regarding the study as a whole: Unequal TCR RNA per T cell might skew measured clone sizes.

Multiple V-beta primers and a C-beta primer amplified TCRB from RNA. Input was roughly 0.54 ug total RNA, reverse-transcribed with a C-beta primer. TCRdb reprocessed the multiplex PCR reads via MiXCR and lists one record per CDR3 protein. The sample has roughly 10,000 distinct CDR3 sequences; roughly 70% are singletons. Germline CDR1 and CDR2: WSHSY and SAAADI. The length of the CDR3 is 12 residues. Comments on this clonotype: Its antigen is currently unknown. One junction end disagrees with the germline gene, perhaps due to a read error.

The J gene is TRBJ1-2, the V gene TRBV10-2, with D unresolved. What was sequenced was brain tumor tissue. This receptor was identified in a male donor with glioblastoma. The CDR3 nucleotides read TGCGCCAGCAGTGGGTCCCCCTATGGCTACACATTC. Translating it yields CASSGSPYGYTF.